This entry lists 9 T cell receptor beta chains sequenced from one sample in a study of control samples from healthy donors and cancer patients. Method: immunoSEQ multiplex PCR; TCRdb's copy keeps in-frame clones and lacks some. The table includes fewer than 500,000 clones, 80% to 95% detected once. Input material: PBMCs. The receptors originated from a man between 35 and 55 years old with head and neck cancer.

The V and J genes are TRBV5-4 and TRBJ2-4; 7 bases match TRBD1. Germline V gene sequence: CDR1 SGHNT, CDR2 YYREEE (reference sequence). The CDR3 loop spans 14 amino acids. V gave up 3 bases and J gave up 8 bases; unmatched junction bases: 8. CDR3 loop: CASSSDRVSYIQYF. Here the CDR3 DNA reads TGTGCCAGCAGCTCTGACAGGGTATCATACATTCAGTACTTC.

This clone was detected a few times. The chain is built from TRBV7-9 and TRBJ2-7; D unclear. The V and J ends lost 7 bases and 2 bases respectively, with 15 bases between them. This CDR3 comprises 14 residues. Germline values: CDR1 SEHNR, CDR2 FQNEAQ (reference sequence). As DNA, the CDR3 is TGTGCCAGCACCCTAGGTGGTCCGACCTACGAGCAGTACTTC. As protein: CASTLGGPTYEQYF.

The CDR3, as DNA: TGTGCCAGCAGCTTACAGCCAAATGAGCAGTTCTTC. This translates into CASSLQPNEQFF. This sequence joins TRBV11-3 and TRBJ2-1; D not certain. Between the trimmed V and J ends, which lost 2 bases and 7 bases, there was a span of 6 bases. CDR3 length equals 12 residues. In germline, CDR1 is SGHNT, CDR2 YENEEA.

The rearrangement uses TRBV6-1 and TRBJ1-2; 7 nucleotides match TRBD1. The CDR3 totals 18 residues. From germline, CDR1 is MNHNS and CDR2 SASEGT. The V and J ends lost 2 bases and 4 bases, in that order; junction bases with no gene match: 16. The CDR3 loop is CASSEFGTAARTPYGYTF. The CDR3 DNA is TGTGCCAGCAGTGAATTTGGGACAGCTGCTAGAACCCCCTATGGCTACACCTTC.

This rearrangement joins TRBV6-2 or TRBV6-3 to TRBJ2-5; a weak D match, TRBD2 (6 bases). The CDR3 is made up of 15 amino acids. The germline gives CDR1 MNHEY, CDR2 SVGEGT. V was trimmed by 2 bases and J by 4 bases, leaving 14 bases between them. CDR3 sequence: CASSYPGVGGETQYF. Written as DNA, the CDR3 is TGTGCCAGCAGTTACCCCGGTGTGGGGGGAGAGACCCAGTACTTC.

The chain employs TRBV11-3 and TRBJ1-6, with unresolved D. Germline V lookup: CDR1 SGHNT, CDR2 YENEEA. The length of the CDR3 is 15 residues. Deletions cut 2 bases from V and 9 bases from J, with 14 bases between. In nucleotides, the CDR3 is TGTGCCAGCAGCTTATACGGGGATGGAACTTCACCCCTCCACTTT. Translating gives CASSLYGDGTSPLHF.

V is TRBV21-1 and J is TRBJ1-2; the table gives TRBD1 as D, unverified against the DNA. TRBV21-1 is flagged as a pseudogene. CDR3 length equals 15 residues. CDR3 in DNA: TGTGCCAGCAGCAAATTACAGGGGCCTAACTATGGCTACACCTTC. This sequence encodes CASSKLQGPNYGYTF.

The V call is TRBV19, the J call TRBJ1-1, with D possibly matching TRBD1 (5 bases). This CDR3 contains 14 residues. V gave up 5 bases and J gave up 0 bases, with 10 bases separating them. Germline CDR1 LNHDA, CDR2 SQIVND (reference sequence). This CDR3 reads CASSSHRMNTEAFF. CDR3 DNA: TGTGCCAGTAGTTCTCACAGGATGAACACTGAAGCTTTCTTT.

The V call is TRBV7-9, the J call TRBJ2-3; TRBD1 matches at 9 bases. The CDR3 extends over 15 amino acids. CDR1 and CDR2 (germline): SEHNR, FQNEAQ (reference sequence). J gave up 5 bases and V 5 bases, and 8 bases lay outside the gene matches. CDR3 in DNA: TGTGCCAGCAGCGCACAGGGGGCCCCCGGAGATACGCAGTATTTT. Translated: CASSAQGAPGDTQYF.